Below, 29 T cell receptor beta chains from the same sample are listed, as sequenced in a study of OX40 agonist ivuxolimab in advanced cancers. This table comes from immunoSEQ multiplex PCR, and its TCRdb copy is limited to in-frame clones, with some not included. Among around 80,000 clones listed, about 88% were seen once. Specimen: CD4+ or CD8+ T cells sorted from blood, collected in a trial of the OX40 agonist ivuxolimab. Every receptor here comes from an adult with an advanced solid tumor such as melanoma, head and neck, liver or kidney cancer.

The chain links TRBV25-1 to TRBJ2-1; D is possibly TRBD1 (5 bases). The V end was cut by 5 bases, the J end by 5 bases, with 16 bases between. The CDR3 has 15 amino acids. CDR1 is MGHDK, CDR2 SYGVNS, per germline. The chain's CDR3 is CASSLGALSHNEQFF. For the CDR3, the DNA is TGTGCCAGCAGTCTAGGGGCACTATCCCACAATGAGCAGTTCTTC.

The chain is built from TRBV2 and TRBJ2-5, with 7 bases that match TRBD1. This CDR3 region has 13 residues. With V trimmed by 6 bases and J by 5 bases, 6 bases remained unmatched. From germline, CDR1 is SNHLY and CDR2 FYNNEI. The CDR3 sequence: CASRVGGKETQYF. The CDR3 nucleotides are TGTGCCAGCAGGGTAGGGGGCAAGGAGACCCAGTACTTC.

The chain joins TRBV27 to TRBJ1-5; maybe TRBD1 (6 bases). CDR1 is MNHEY and CDR2 is SMNVEV in the germline V gene (reference sequence). V gave up 2 bases and J gave up 0 bases, with 17 bases separating them. CDR3 length: 18 residues. CDR3 sequence: CASSLRAGDHNSNQPQHF. The CDR3 DNA reads as TGTGCCAGCAGTTTAAGGGCAGGGGACCATAATAGCAATCAGCCCCAGCATTTT.

The chain uses TRBV6-1 and TRBJ1-2; D possibly corresponds to TRBD1 (5 bases). The V and J ends lost 4 bases and 2 bases respectively, with 8 bases between them. Germline lookup yields CDR1 MNHNS and CDR2 SASEGT. The CDR3 consists of 13 residues. CDR3 bases: TGTGCCAGCAGTGCACAGGAAAACTATGGCTACACCTTC. Protein: CASSAQENYGYTF.

The rearrangement joins TRBV30 to TRBJ2-2; D could derive from TRBD1 or TRBD2 (5 bases each). Germline-derived CDR1 and CDR2 are GTSNPN and SVGIG (reference sequence). This CDR3 contains 13 residues. Trimming left V 1 base short and J 3 bases short, with 6 bases between. The CDR3 spells CAWSGDHTGELFF. The DNA for the CDR3 is TGTGCCTGGAGTGGGGACCACACCGGGGAGCTGTTTTTT.

The chain combines TRBV7-2 with TRBJ2-5, with TRBD1 matching 10 bases. After removal of 3 bases from V and 2 bases from J, the junction contained 6 bases not matched to a gene. There are 16 residues in the CDR3. The germline V gene has CDR1 SGHTA and CDR2 FQGNSA. CDR3 sequence: CASSFGTGARQETQYF. The CDR3 DNA is TGTGCCAGCAGCTTCGGGACAGGGGCTCGTCAAGAGACCCAGTACTTC.

The rearrangement links TRBV27 to TRBJ2-4; 11 bases are a match to TRBD1. There are 15 residues in the CDR3. J was trimmed by 6 bases and V by 1 base; bases with no gene match: 2. The germline V gene encodes CDR1 MNHEY and CDR2 SMNVEV (reference sequence). CDR3 sequence: CASSLYGTGGNIQYF. In DNA form, the CDR3 reads TGTGCCAGCAGTTTATACGGGACAGGGGGAAACATTCAGTACTTC.

Here the CDR3 reads CAITGSGIYNEQFF. The CDR3, as DNA: TGTGCCATTACGGGGAGCGGGATTTACAATGAGCAGTTCTTC. V and J are TRBV6-6 and TRBJ2-1; 7 positions match TRBD2. Germline loops: CDR1 MNHNY, CDR2 SVGAGI (reference sequence). The CDR3 is 14 amino acids. The J segment lost 4 bases and the V segment lost 10 bases, leaving 10 bases of the junction unmatched.

This chain uses TRBV15 with TRBJ2-7, with a tentative D call TRBD1 (6 bases). V was shortened by 2 bases and J by 3 bases, with 11 bases between the two germline ends. This CDR3 has 14 amino acids. CDR1 is LNHNV and CDR2 is YYDKDF in the germline V gene (reference sequence). CDR3: CATSRKTGLYEQYF. Written as DNA, the CDR3 is TGTGCCACCAGCAGAAAAACAGGGCTCTACGAGCAGTACTTC.

The chain couples TRBV6-5 to TRBJ2-7; TRBD2 matches at 7 bases. Germline CDR1 reads MNHEY; CDR2 reads SVGAGI. Trimming at V came to 2 bases and at J to 5 bases, leaving 6 bases not matched to a gene. The CDR3 length is 14 residues. The CDR3 spells CASSYGGSVHEQYF. The CDR3 nucleotides read TGTGCCAGCAGTTACGGCGGGAGCGTCCACGAGCAGTACTTC.

This chain connects TRBV2 to TRBJ1-6; 8 bases map to TRBD1. The CDR3 loop spans 13 amino acids. Germline V lookup: CDR1 SNHLY, CDR2 FYNNEI. V lost 4 bases to trimming and J lost 7 bases; unmatched junction nucleotides: 0. CDR3 sequence (DNA): TGTGCCAGCAGTGGGACAGGGAATTCACCCCTCCACTTT. Its protein product is CASSGTGNSPLHF.

V usage is TRBV23-1 and J usage is TRBJ1-1; 11 nucleotides line up with TRBD1. TRBV23-1 is reported as an ORF; its role is uncertain. The CDR3 runs 19 residues. V lost 4 bases, J lost 0 bases, and 13 bases stayed unmatched. CDR3 nucleotide sequence: TGCGCCAGCAGTCTAGGGGACAGGGGGAGTGAGGGCTTGAACACTGAAGCTTTCTTT. This sequence encodes CASSLGDRGSEGLNTEAFF.

The chain recombines TRBV5-1 with TRBJ2-7, with 9 nucleotides matching TRBD2. This CDR3 comprises 17 residues. Losses at the gene ends were 0 bases for V and 1 base for J; bases not matched to a gene: 8. Germline V CDR1 and CDR2: SGHRS, YFSETQ. CDR3 loop: CASSLAKAAGGSYEQYF. In nucleotides, the CDR3 is TGCGCCAGCAGCTTGGCCAAGGCAGCGGGAGGATCCTACGAGCAGTACTTC.

V and J are TRBV28 and TRBJ1-2, with 8 bases matching TRBD1. The trim removed 6 bases at V and 2 bases at J, leaving 5 bases unmatched. The CDR3 contains 14 residues. Germline CDR1 is MDHEN and CDR2 is SYDVKM. The CDR3 is CASRRQGINYGYTF. CDR3 in DNA: TGTGCCAGCAGGAGACAGGGGATAAACTATGGCTACACCTTC.

The CDR3, as DNA: TGTGCCAGCATGGCGGCAGGGGGGGACACAGATACGCAGTATTTT. It codes for CASMAAGGDTDTQYF. This chain connects TRBV2 to TRBJ2-3; possibly TRBD1 or TRBD2 for D (7 bases each). The CDR3 contains 15 residues. From germline, CDR1 is SNHLY and CDR2 FYNNEI. V lost 7 bases and J 2 bases, leaving 16 bases between the germline ends.

The V and J genes are TRBV10-2 and TRBJ1-3; TRBD1 aligns across 7 bases. With V trimmed by 2 bases and J by 4 bases, 8 bases remained unmatched. The germline CDR1 and CDR2 sequences are WSHSY and SAAADI. The CDR3 length is 16 residues. CDR3 in DNA: TGCGCCAGCAGTGAGGGTCCCAGGGGGTCCGGAAACACCATATATTTT. This translates into CASSEGPRGSGNTIYF.

The chain is built from TRBV19 and TRBJ1-4, with 7 bases lining up with TRBD1. CDR3 length equals 13 residues. V gave up 5 bases and J gave up 13 bases; unmatched junction bases: 10. CDR1 and CDR2 (germline): LNHDA, SQIVND (reference sequence). The CDR3 nucleotides are TGTGCCAGTAGTGGCGACAGGGCCACTCGACTGTTTTTT. Amino acid sequence: CASSGDRATRLFF.

The chain recombines TRBV19 with TRBJ2-4, with 7 bases aligning to TRBD1. CDR1 is LNHDA and CDR2 is SQIVND in the germline V gene (reference sequence). This CDR3 spans 14 amino acids. V gave up 7 bases and J gave up 6 bases; unmatched junction bases: 9. DNA of the CDR3: TGTGCCAGTACCCGAGGGGGCACGGGAAACATTCAGTACTTC. Residues: CASTRGGTGNIQYF.

The chain combines TRBV18 with TRBJ2-3; weak D call: TRBD1 (6 bases). V dropped 5 bases and J dropped 2 bases, with 11 bases sitting between them. Germline values: CDR1 KGHSH, CDR2 LQKENI. The CDR3 contains 14 residues. CDR3 sequence reads: CASSGQRTTDTQYF. The CDR3 DNA is TGTGCCAGCTCAGGACAGCGTACCACAGATACGCAGTATTTT.

The gene calls are TRBV15 and TRBJ2-3; possibly TRBD1 or TRBD2 for D (5 bases each). The CDR3 length is 16 residues. Looked up from germline, CDR1 is LNHNV and CDR2 is YYDKDF (reference sequence). Trimming took 1 base from V and 0 from J, leaving 11 bases between them. The DNA of the CDR3 is TGTGCCACCAGCAGAGTTTGGGACCTAAGCACAGATACGCAGTATTTT. It encodes CATSRVWDLSTDTQYF.

This clone was found once. This sequence joins TRBV7-9 and TRBJ2-1; a possible D gene is TRBD2 (6 bases). V was shortened by 3 bases and J by 6 bases, with 18 bases between the two germline ends. The CDR3 has 16 amino acids. Germline CDR1 reads SEHNR; CDR2 reads FQNEAQ (reference sequence). Written as DNA, the CDR3 is TGTGCCAGCAGCTTTCAATTCTTTAAGGAGGGCAATGAGCAGTTCTTC. Residues: CASSFQFFKEGNEQFF.

V gene TRBV9 combines with J gene TRBJ2-1; 11 bases are a match to TRBD2. Germline values: CDR1 SGDLS, CDR2 YYNGEE. CDR3 length: 15 residues. The ends lost 4 bases at V and 4 bases at J; junction bases unmatched: 4. CDR3 DNA: TGTGCCAGCAGCCTCAGACTAGCGGGATACAATGAGCAGTTCTTC. It yields the protein CASSLRLAGYNEQFF.

The chain has TRBV6-5 and TRBJ1-1; D unresolved. CDR1 and CDR2 (germline): MNHEY, SVGAGI. The CDR3 spans 13 residues. V shed 7 bases and J shed 0 bases, with 9 bases lying between them. The CDR3 region has the DNA TGTGCCAGCATGGGCAGGCTGAACACTGAAGCTTTCTTT. Protein product: CASMGRLNTEAFF.

The chain joins TRBV5-1 to TRBJ2-6; D is perhaps TRBD1 or TRBD2 (5 bases each). Germline-derived CDR1 and CDR2 are SGHRS and YFSETQ. V lost 4 bases, J lost 0 bases, and 17 bases lay in between. This CDR3 is built from 18 residues. The CDR3 DNA follows: TGCGCCAGCAGCCCGGGGACGGTTAGCCTCTCTGGGGCCAACGTCCTGACTTTC. Its translation: CASSPGTVSLSGANVLTF.

This clone has more than one count but fewer than ten. V is TRBV18 and J is TRBJ1-2; D not certain. The V gene's germline CDR1 is KGHSH and CDR2 LQKENI. V gave up 1 base and J gave up 8 bases, with 11 bases separating them. There are 13 residues in the CDR3. CDR3 nucleotides: TGTGCCAGCTCACCACGGAGCGAGATCGGCTACACCTTC. Translation: CASSPRSEIGYTF.

The chain recombines TRBV29-1 with TRBJ1-5; tentative D call: TRBD1 (5 bases). Trimming shortened V by 5 bases and J by 3 bases, and 11 bases separated the two germline ends. The CDR3 is made up of 13 amino acids. Germline CDR1 is SQVTM and CDR2 is ANQGSEA. CDR3 nucleotide sequence: TGCAGCGTTCAAACAGGAAACAATCAGCCCCAGCATTTT. It codes for CSVQTGNNQPQHF.

The gene calls are TRBV29-1 and TRBJ2-3; no clear D gene. This CDR3 region has 11 residues. The germline V gene encodes CDR1 SQVTM and CDR2 ANQGSEA. The germline V and J ends were trimmed by 4 bases and 9 bases, with 11 bases remaining between them. Here the CDR3 DNA reads TGCAGCGTTGCAGCATACGGGACGCAGTATTTT. Residues: CSVAAYGTQYF.

The J gene is TRBJ2-2, the V gene TRBV6-4; no definite D call. The length of the CDR3 is 14 residues. V was clipped by 6 bases and J by 4 bases, with 12 bases between them. CDR1 and CDR2 (germline): MRHNA, SNTAGT. The DNA of the CDR3 is TGTGCCAGCAGCGCCTTGGGGTCCACCGGGGAGCTGTTTTTT. Its protein is CASSALGSTGELFF.

This chain joins TRBV18 and TRBJ1-4; unclear D gene. The CDR3 spans 15 residues. The germline CDR1 and CDR2 sequences are KGHSH and LQKENI. V lost 1 base to trimming and J lost 0 bases, with 6 bases between them. CDR3 region: CASSPRGATNEKLFF. DNA for the CDR3: TGTGCCAGCTCACCACGGGGTGCAACTAATGAAAAACTGTTTTTT.